This is a list of T cell receptor beta chains from one sample in a study of shared clonotypes between healthy human individuals. Using immunoSEQ multiplex PCR, the repertoire was profiled, and TCRdb retains in-frame clones only, with some absent. Here the sample spans roughly 2.2 million clones, more than 80% being singletons. Sequencing used naive CD4+ T cells from PBMCs. Source of these receptors: a man between 18 and 29 years old in good health. Some clones in this sample may be carry-over from other donors' samples. CDR3s include the opening cysteine and the closing phenylalanine or tryptophan. Each record gives: clone size, V gene, D gene, J gene, CDR3 DNA, CDR3 protein. A D gene is named only where the DNA matches it firmly. Some rows have no size entry. The others give once, few or many, or a class for an expanded clone.

once	TRBV27	-	TRBJ2-1	TGTGCCAGCAGTTTATTTTCGATTACGGACCCGAACAATGAGCAGTTCTTC	CASSLFSITDPNNEQFF
-	TRBV29-1	-	TRBJ2-1	TGCAGCGTCGGAGGGTACAATGAGCAGTTCTTC	CSVGGYNEQFF
-	TRBV18	TRBD1	TRBJ1-2	TGTGCCAGCTCACCCCCACCTCGACAGGGGCGCTATGGCTACACCTTC	CASSPPPRQGRYGYTF
few	TRBV5-1	-	TRBJ2-7	TGCGCCAGCAGCTTGGGGGGCAGGTCCTACGAGCAGTACTTC	CASSLGGRSYEQYF
-	TRBV29-1	-	TRBJ1-2	TGCAGCGTGGGGGAGCATGACTACACCTTC	CSVGEHDYTF
-	TRBV4-2	TRBD1	TRBJ2-6	TGTGCCAGCAGCCTCGGACAGGTTACAATCTCTGGGGCCAACGTCCTGACTTTC	CASSLGQVTISGANVLTF
-	TRBV30	-	TRBJ1-2	TGTGCCTGGAGTCCCGACTCGGGGGGCTATGGCTACACCTTC	CAWSPDSGGYGYTF
-	TRBV7-9	TRBD1	TRBJ2-3	TGTGCCAGCAGCTCCGGGACAGGGTCGACAGATACGCAGTATTTT	CASSSGTGSTDTQYF
few	TRBV27	-	TRBJ2-7	TGTGCCAGCAGTTTTAGTCAGGCAATCTACGAGCAGTACTTC	CASSFSQAIYEQYF
-	TRBV18	TRBD2	TRBJ2-1	TGTGCCAGCTCACGGACGACGGGACTAGCATACAATGAGCAGTTCTTC	CASSRTTGLAYNEQFF
-	TRBV4-1	-	TRBJ2-7	TGCGCCAGCAGCCATGGGCCCGTGGGGTTTGCCTACGAGCAGTACTTC	CASSHGPVGFAYEQYF
-	TRBV4-3	-	TRBJ1-4	TGCGCCAGCAGCCCCCAGGAACCTGGCGGGGAAAAACTGTTTTTT	CASSPQEPGGEKLFF
-	TRBV9	TRBD2	TRBJ2-1	TGTGCCAGCAGCACCCGGGCGGGAGCCTACAATGAGCAGTTCTTC	CASSTRAGAYNEQFF
-	TRBV29-1	TRBD2	TRBJ2-2	TGCAGCGTTGTGTCTAGCGGGATTGAAAACACCGGGGAGCTGTTTTTT	CSVVSSGIENTGELFF
-	TRBV7-9	-	TRBJ1-3	TGTGCCAGCAGCTTAGGGATTCGGGGGGTCTCTGGAAACACCATATATTTT	CASSLGIRGVSGNTIYF
-	TRBV6-4	TRBD1	TRBJ2-1	TGTGCCAGCAGCCGGGACAGTGACTCCTACAATGAGCAGTTCTTC	CASSRDSDSYNEQFF
-	TRBV19	-	TRBJ2-6	TGTGCCAGTAGTAATGGACCGTACGCTGGGGCCAACGTCCTGACTTTC	CASSNGPYAGANVLTF
-	TRBV2	-	TRBJ2-7	TGTGCCAGCAGTGCGACGGGCCCCAAGGGGGAGCAGTACTTC	CASSATGPKGEQYF
-	TRBV27	-	TRBJ1-3	TGTGCCAGCAGCCGGAGCCCCTCTGGAAACACCATATATTTT	CASSRSPSGNTIYF
few	TRBV7-3	-	TRBJ2-7	TGTGCCAGCAGCTTAAGCGGACTCAACGAGCAGTACTTC	CASSLSGLNEQYF
-	TRBV27	TRBD2	TRBJ2-7	TGTGCCAGCAGCCTAAAACTCCCCCGGGACTATCACGAGCAGTACTTC	CASSLKLPRDYHEQYF
-	TRBV2	-	TRBJ1-1	TGTGCCAGCAGTAGACAGGTTAACACTGAAGCTTTCTTT	CASSRQVNTEAFF
-	TRBV18	TRBD1	TRBJ2-7	TGTGCCAGCTCACCACCAGTAAGGACAGGCCCCTACGAGCAGTACTTC	CASSPPVRTGPYEQYF
-	TRBV18	-	TRBJ1-2	TGTGCCAGCTCACCACTGCCCGCCCCGGGAGGCTACACCTTC	CASSPLPAPGGYTF
-	TRBV9	TRBD2	TRBJ2-7	TGTGCCAGCAGTGCGACTAGCGGGAGTCCCTACGAGCAGTACTTC	CASSATSGSPYEQYF
-	TRBV28	-	TRBJ2-3	TGTGCCAGCAGTTCCCGCGGGACCGGAGGCACAGATACGCAGTATTTT	CASSSRGTGGTDTQYF
-	TRBV27	TRBD2	TRBJ2-3	TGTGCCAGCAGTCTGTACGGACTAGCGGGAGCCGAGGCAGATACGCAGTATTTT	CASSLYGLAGAEADTQYF
-	TRBV7-2	-	TRBJ1-5	TGTGCCAGCAGCTCAGGACAAGGCAATCAGCCCCAGCATTTT	CASSSGQGNQPQHF
-	TRBV27	TRBD1	TRBJ2-1	TGTGCCAGCACCCGAAACCGGGACAGGGGATCGAATGAGCAGTTCTTC	CASTRNRDRGSNEQFF
-	TRBV29-1	TRBD2	TRBJ2-2	TGCAGCGCCTACGGACTAGCGGAGGGGGCCGGGGAGCTGTTTTTT	CSAYGLAEGAGELFF
-	TRBV5-4	TRBD1	TRBJ1-1	TGTGCCAGCAGCTTGGGTGGGACAGTTAACACTGAAGCTTTCTTT	CASSLGGTVNTEAFF
-	TRBV18	-	TRBJ1-5	TGTGCCAGCTCACAGGGGACCGATCAGCCCCAGCATTTT	CASSQGTDQPQHF
-	TRBV11-3	-	TRBJ2-7	TGTGCCAGCAGCTTAGAGTTCCCCGTTGATGGGAGGGAGCAGTACTTC	CASSLEFPVDGREQYF
-	TRBV18	-	TRBJ2-5	TGTGCCAGCGCCCGAAATCAAGAGACCCAGTACTTC	CASARNQETQYF
once	TRBV10-3	-	TRBJ2-6	TGTGCCATCAGTGGGCGAAACTCTGGGGCCAACGTCCTGACTTTC	CAISGRNSGANVLTF
-	TRBV2	-	TRBJ1-2	TGTGCCAGCAGTGAATTTGCGGACGTACCTAACTATGGCTACACCTTC	CASSEFADVPNYGYTF
-	TRBV15	-	TRBJ1-2	TGTGCCACCAGCAGACCCTCCGGGGGGACCTATGGCTACACCTTC	CATSRPSGGTYGYTF
-	TRBV4-3	-	TRBJ1-4	TGCGCCAGCAGCCAAGATTATGGCCTGATTAATGAAAAACTGTTTTTT	CASSQDYGLINEKLFF
-	TRBV6-5	-	TRBJ1-2	TGTGCTAGCAGTAGAAAGGGGGATGGCTACACCTTC	CASSRKGDGYTF
-	TRBV9	-	TRBJ2-2	TGTGCCAGCGGAGCCTCCCGGAACACCGGGGAGCTGTTTTTT	CASGASRNTGELFF
-	TRBV6-1	TRBD2	TRBJ2-3	TGTGCCAGCAGTGAACGACTAGCCGAAGATACGCAGTATTTT	CASSERLAEDTQYF
-	TRBV9	-	TRBJ2-2	TGTGCCAGCAGCGCGAGGACGAACACCGGGGAGCTGTTTTTT	CASSARTNTGELFF
-	TRBV6-6	-	TRBJ2-7	TGTGCCAGCAGTTACTCAGGCCGTACCGAGCAGTACTTC	CASSYSGRTEQYF
-	TRBV7-9	-	TRBJ2-6	TGTGCCAGCAGCTCCGCGTCCCGTGACTCTGGGGCCAACGTCCTGACTTTC	CASSSASRDSGANVLTF
-	TRBV5-1	TRBD2	TRBJ2-3	TGCGCCAGCAGCTCGGGATATATAGCGGGAGGGAAAGATACGCAGTATTTT	CASSSGYIAGGKDTQYF
-	TRBV28	-	TRBJ2-7	TGTGCCAGCAGTTTACCGCAGGGGACCTACGAGCAGTACTTC	CASSLPQGTYEQYF
-	TRBV11-1	TRBD2	TRBJ2-2	TGTGCCAGCAGCCCCGGACTAGCGGGAGTCGTCACCGGGGAGCTGTTTTTT	CASSPGLAGVVTGELFF
-	TRBV9	-	TRBJ1-3	TGTGCCAGCAGCGCCGACTTTCGAAACACCATATATTTT	CASSADFRNTIYF
-	TRBV5-1	-	TRBJ1-4	TGCGCCAGCAGCATAGGGACGCCGACAACTAATGAAAAACTGTTTTTT	CASSIGTPTTNEKLFF
-	TRBV11-3	TRBD1	TRBJ2-1	TGTGCCAGCAGCTTAGAAACCGGGACAGGGACCTACAATGAGCAGTTCTTC	CASSLETGTGTYNEQFF
-	TRBV7-3	TRBD1	TRBJ2-1	TGTGCCAGCAGCTGGGACAGGGCGGGGAACAATGAGCAGTTCTTC	CASSWDRAGNNEQFF
-	TRBV15	-	TRBJ1-3	TGTGCCACCAGCAGAGAAGGGGGGCTTGGTACTGGAAACACCATATATTTT	CATSREGGLGTGNTIYF
-	TRBV28	-	TRBJ2-6	TGTGCCAGCAGTGACGGAGGGGCAGCTGGGGCCAACGTCCTGACTTTC	CASSDGGAAGANVLTF
-	TRBV28	-	TRBJ2-5	TGTGCCAGCAGTCTGTACCAAGAGACCCAGTACTTC	CASSLYQETQYF
-	TRBV28	-	TRBJ1-1	TGTGCCAGCAGTTTATATGGGCCCTTAAGGGAAGCTTTCTTT	CASSLYGPLREAFF
-	TRBV21-1	-	TRBJ2-2	TGTGCCAGCAGCAAACTCTTTAGACTAGCGGGAGATCGTAGCTACACCGGGGAGCTGTTTTTT	CASSKLFRLAGDRSYTGELFF
-	TRBV6-5	-	TRBJ2-1	TGTGCCAGCAGTTGGGACTTATACAATGAGCAGTTCTTC	CASSWDLYNEQFF
-	TRBV7-2	TRBD2	TRBJ2-5	TGTGCCAGCAGCTCCCCGGGGGGGTCCAGTGAGACCCAGTACTTC	CASSSPGGSSETQYF
-	TRBV5-4	TRBD2	TRBJ2-1	TGTGCCAGCAGCGCCGGGACTAGCGGGAACAATGAGCAGTTCTTC	CASSAGTSGNNEQFF